This TCR beta chain was identified during a study of Tregs in tolerant kidney transplant recipients. Repertoires were generated with immunoSEQ multiplex PCR, while TCRdb's copy carries only in-frame clones and drops some. Its clone listing holds fewer than 35,000 clones. The length of the CDR3 is 14 residues. V was clipped by 3 bases and J by 2 bases; unmatched bases: 2. CDR1 ENHRY and CDR2 SYGVKD come from the germline V gene. As to this clone: The CDR3 extends 3 residues past the end of the read, so its final part is completed from the germline J gene.

The source was CD8+ T cells from blood, collected before the transplant. The genes are TRBV10-3 and TRBJ2-7; 9 bases map to TRBD1. The TCR originated in a human donor who received a combined kidney and bone marrow transplant. The CDR3 DNA, read in part, is TGTGCCATCAGTGACAGGGACAGGGCCTACGAG. This sequence encodes CAISDRDRAYE. The full-length CDR3 reads as CAISDRDRAYEQYF.